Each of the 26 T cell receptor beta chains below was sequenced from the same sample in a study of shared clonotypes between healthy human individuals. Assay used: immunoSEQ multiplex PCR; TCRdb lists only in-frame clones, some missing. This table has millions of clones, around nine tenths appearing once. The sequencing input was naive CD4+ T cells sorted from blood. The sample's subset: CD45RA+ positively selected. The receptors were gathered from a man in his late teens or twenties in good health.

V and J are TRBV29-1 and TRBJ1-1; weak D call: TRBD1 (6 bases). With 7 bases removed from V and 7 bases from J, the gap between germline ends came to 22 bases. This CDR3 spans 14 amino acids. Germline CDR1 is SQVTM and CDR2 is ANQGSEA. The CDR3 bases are TGCAGCGCTGGGGGACAATTCGGTGGCGTTGAAGCTTTCTTT. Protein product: CSAGGQFGGVEAFF.

The CDR3 loop is CASSGDGIYNEKLFF. The CDR3 coding sequence is TGTGCCAGTAGCGGAGACGGGATTTATAATGAAAAACTGTTTTTT. The J gene is TRBJ1-4, the V gene TRBV19; D not certain. Germline CDR1 reads LNHDA; CDR2 reads SQIVND (reference sequence). The CDR3 is 15 amino acids. The V gene lost 6 bases and the J gene lost 4 bases, with 15 bases spanning the gap.

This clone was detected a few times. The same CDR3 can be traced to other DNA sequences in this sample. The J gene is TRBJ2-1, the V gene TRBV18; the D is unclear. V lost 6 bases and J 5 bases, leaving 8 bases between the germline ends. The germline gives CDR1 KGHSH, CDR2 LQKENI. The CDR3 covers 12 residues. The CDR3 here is CASSRRDNEQFF. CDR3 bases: TGTGCCAGCTCGCGACGGGACAATGAGCAGTTCTTC. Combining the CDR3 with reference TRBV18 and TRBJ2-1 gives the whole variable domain NAGVMQNPRHLVRRRGQEARLRCSPMKGHSHVYWYRQLPEEGLKFMVYLQKENIIDESGMPKERFSAEFPKEGPSILRIQQVVRGDSAAYFCASSRRDNEQFFGPGTRLTVL.

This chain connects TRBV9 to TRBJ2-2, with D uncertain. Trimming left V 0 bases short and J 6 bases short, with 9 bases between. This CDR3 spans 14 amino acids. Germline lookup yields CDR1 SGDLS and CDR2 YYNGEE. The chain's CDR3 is CASSVDHTSGELFF. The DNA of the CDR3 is TGTGCCAGCAGCGTAGACCATACGTCCGGGGAGCTGTTTTTT.

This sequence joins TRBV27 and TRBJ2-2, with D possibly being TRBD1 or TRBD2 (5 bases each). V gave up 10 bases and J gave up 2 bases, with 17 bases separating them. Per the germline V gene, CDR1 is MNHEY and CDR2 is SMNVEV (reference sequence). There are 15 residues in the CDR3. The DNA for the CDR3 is TGTGCCACCAGGGACCTAAATCCAAACACCGGGGAGCTGTTTTTT. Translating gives CATRDLNPNTGELFF.

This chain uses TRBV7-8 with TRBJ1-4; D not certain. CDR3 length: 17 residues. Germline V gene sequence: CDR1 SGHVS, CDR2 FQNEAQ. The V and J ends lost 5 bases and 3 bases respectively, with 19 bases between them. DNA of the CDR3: TGTGCCAGCAGCGCTCAGCGGTCAGGACGCCCTAATGAAAAACTGTTTTTT. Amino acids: CASSAQRSGRPNEKLFF.

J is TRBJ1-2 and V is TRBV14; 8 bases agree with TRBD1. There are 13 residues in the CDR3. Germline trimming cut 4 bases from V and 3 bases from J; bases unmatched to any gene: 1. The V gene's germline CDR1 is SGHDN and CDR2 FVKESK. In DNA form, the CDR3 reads TGTGCCAGCAGCCCGACAGGGGACTATGGCTACACCTTC. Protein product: CASSPTGDYGYTF.

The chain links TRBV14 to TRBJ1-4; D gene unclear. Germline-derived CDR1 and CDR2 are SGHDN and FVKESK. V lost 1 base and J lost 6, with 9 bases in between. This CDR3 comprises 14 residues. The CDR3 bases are TGTGCCAGCAGCCAAGTGGGCCTGTATGAAAAACTGTTTTTT. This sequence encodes CASSQVGLYEKLFF.

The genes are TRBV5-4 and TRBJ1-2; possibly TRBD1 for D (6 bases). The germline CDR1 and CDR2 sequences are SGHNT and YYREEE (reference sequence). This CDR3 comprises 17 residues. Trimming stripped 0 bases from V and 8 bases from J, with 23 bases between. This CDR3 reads CASSLARGRGAPGGYTF. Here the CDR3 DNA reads TGTGCCAGCAGCTTGGCCAGGGGTAGAGGGGCGCCGGGAGGCTACACCTTC.

CDR3 region: CATSIGAGVYNEQFF. In DNA form, the CDR3 reads TGTGCCACCAGCATTGGAGCGGGGGTTTACAATGAGCAGTTCTTC. The chain recombines TRBV15 with TRBJ2-1; 8 positions match TRBD2. V shed 4 bases, J shed 4 bases, and the junction held 6 bases outside the gene matches. The V gene's germline CDR1 is LNHNV and CDR2 YYDKDF (reference sequence). The CDR3 covers 15 residues.

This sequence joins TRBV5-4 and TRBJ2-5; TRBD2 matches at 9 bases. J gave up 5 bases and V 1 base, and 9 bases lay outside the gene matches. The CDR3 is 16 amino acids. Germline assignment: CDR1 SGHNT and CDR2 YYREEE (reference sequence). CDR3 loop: CASSLPRRGGRETQYF. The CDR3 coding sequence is TGTGCCAGCAGCTTGCCGCGGCGGGGGGGCCGGGAGACCCAGTACTTC. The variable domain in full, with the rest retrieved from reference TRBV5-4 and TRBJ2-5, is ETGVTQSPTHLIKTRGQQVTLRCSSQSGHNTVSWYQQALGQGPQFIFQYYREEENGRGNFPPRFSGLQFPNYSSELNVNALELDDSALYLCASSLPRRGGRETQYFGPGTRLLVL.

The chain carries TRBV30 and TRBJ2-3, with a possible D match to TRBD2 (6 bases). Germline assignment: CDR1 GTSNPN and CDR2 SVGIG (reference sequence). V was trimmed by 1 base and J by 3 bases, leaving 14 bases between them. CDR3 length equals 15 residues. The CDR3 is CAWSEGGTGTDTQYF. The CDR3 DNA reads TGTGCCTGGAGTGAGGGAGGAACGGGGACAGATACGCAGTATTTT.

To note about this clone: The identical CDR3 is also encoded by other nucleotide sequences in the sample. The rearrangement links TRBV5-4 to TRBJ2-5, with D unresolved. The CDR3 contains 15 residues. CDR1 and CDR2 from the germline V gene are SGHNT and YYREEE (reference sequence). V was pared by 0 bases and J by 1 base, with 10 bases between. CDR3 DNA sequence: TGTGCCAGCAGCTTGGGCCAGGAACTCCAAGAGACCCAGTACTTC. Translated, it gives CASSLGQELQETQYF.

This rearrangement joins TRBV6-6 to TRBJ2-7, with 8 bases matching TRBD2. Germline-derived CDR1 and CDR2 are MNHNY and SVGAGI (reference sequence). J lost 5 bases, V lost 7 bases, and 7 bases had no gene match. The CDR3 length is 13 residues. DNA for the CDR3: TGTGCCAGCACCCGACTAGCGTCGGACGAGCAGTACTTC. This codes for CASTRLASDEQYF.

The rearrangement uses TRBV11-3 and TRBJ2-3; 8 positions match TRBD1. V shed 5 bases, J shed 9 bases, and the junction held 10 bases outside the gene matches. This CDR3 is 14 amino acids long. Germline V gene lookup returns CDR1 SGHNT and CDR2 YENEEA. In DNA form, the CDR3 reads TGTGCCAGCAGCCGCCAGGGACAGGTGGGAACGCAGTATTTT. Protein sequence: CASSRQGQVGTQYF.

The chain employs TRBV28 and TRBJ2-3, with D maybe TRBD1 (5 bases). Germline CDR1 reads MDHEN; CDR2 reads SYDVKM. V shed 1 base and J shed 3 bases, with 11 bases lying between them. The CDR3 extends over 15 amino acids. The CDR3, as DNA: TGTGCCAGCAGTTTATCAGGGAAGGGGACAGATACGCAGTATTTT. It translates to CASSLSGKGTDTQYF.

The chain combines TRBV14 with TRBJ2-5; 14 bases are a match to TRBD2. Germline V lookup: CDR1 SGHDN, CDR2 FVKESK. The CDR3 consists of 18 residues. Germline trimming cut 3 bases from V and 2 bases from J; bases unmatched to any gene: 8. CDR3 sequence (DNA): TGTGCCAGCAGCCAGCCAAAGGGGACTAGCGGGAGACAAGAGACCCAGTACTTC. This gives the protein CASSQPKGTSGRQETQYF.

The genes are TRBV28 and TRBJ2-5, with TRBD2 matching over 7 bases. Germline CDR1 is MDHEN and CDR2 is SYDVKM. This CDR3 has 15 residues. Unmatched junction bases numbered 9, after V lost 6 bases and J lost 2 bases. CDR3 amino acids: CASSSSGAGQETQYF. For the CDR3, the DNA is TGTGCCAGCAGCTCTAGCGGCGCGGGGCAAGAGACCCAGTACTTC.

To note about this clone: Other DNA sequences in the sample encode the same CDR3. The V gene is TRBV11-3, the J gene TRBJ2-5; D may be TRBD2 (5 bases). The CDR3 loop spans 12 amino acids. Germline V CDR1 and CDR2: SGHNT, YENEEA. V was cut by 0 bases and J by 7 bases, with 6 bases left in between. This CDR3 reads CASSLDRGTQYF. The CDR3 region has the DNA TGTGCCAGCAGCTTAGACCGGGGGACCCAGTACTTC.

CDR3 protein: CASSQRTGSYEQYF. The CDR3 nucleotides are TGTGCCAGCAGTCAGAGGACGGGTTCCTACGAGCAGTACTTC. V usage is TRBV27 and J usage is TRBJ2-7, with D hard to call. This CDR3 has 14 residues. CDR1 is MNHEY, CDR2 SMNVEV, per germline (reference sequence). The V and J ends lost 5 bases and 1 base respectively, with 12 bases between them.

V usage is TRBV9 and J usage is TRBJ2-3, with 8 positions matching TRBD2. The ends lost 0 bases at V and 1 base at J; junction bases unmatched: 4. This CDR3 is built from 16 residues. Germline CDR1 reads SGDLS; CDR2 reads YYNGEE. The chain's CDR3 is CASSVVDSGGTDTQYF. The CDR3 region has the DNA TGTGCCAGCAGCGTAGTCGATAGCGGGGGCACAGATACGCAGTATTTT. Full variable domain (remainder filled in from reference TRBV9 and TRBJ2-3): DSGVTQTPKHLITATGQRVTLRCSPRSGDLSVYWYQQSLDQGLQFLIQYYNGEERAKGNILERFSAQQFPDLHSELNLSSLELGDSALYFCASSVVDSGGTDTQYFGPGTRLTVL.

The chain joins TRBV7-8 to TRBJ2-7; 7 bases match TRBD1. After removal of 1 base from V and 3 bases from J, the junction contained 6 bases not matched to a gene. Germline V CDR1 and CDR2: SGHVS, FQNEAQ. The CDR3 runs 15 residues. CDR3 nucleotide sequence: TGTGCCAGCAGCTTAGGAACAGGGGACCTCTACGAGCAGTACTTC. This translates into CASSLGTGDLYEQYF.

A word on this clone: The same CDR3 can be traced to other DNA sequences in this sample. CDR3 amino acids: CASSLSRGGPYEQYF. The CDR3 nucleotides read TGTGCCAGCAGCTTATCCCGGGGGGGACCCTACGAGCAGTACTTC. This rearrangement joins TRBV7-2 to TRBJ2-7, with TRBD2 matching 8 bases. Germline CDR1 reads SGHTA; CDR2 reads FQGNSA. The V and J ends lost 2 bases and 2 bases, in that order; junction bases with no gene match: 5. This CDR3 has 15 residues.

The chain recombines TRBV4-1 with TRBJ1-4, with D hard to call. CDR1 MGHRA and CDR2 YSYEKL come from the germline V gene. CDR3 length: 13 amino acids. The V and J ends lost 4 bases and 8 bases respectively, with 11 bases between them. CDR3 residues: CASSRTAGEKLFF. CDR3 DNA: TGCGCCAGCAGCCGAACCGCGGGGGAAAAACTGTTTTTT.

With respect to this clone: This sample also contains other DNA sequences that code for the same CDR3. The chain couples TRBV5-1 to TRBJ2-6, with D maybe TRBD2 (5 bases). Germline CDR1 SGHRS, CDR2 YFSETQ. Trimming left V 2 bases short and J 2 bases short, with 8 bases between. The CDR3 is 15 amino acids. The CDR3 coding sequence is TGCGCCAGCAGCTTAGAGGGAGCTGGGGCCAACGTCCTGACTTTC. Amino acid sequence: CASSLEGAGANVLTF.

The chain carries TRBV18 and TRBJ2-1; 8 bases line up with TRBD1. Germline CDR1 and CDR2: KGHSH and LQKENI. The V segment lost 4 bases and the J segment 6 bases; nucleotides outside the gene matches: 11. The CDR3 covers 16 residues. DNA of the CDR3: TGTGCCAGCTCACAAGCAGGGGGCTCGGCTAGCAATGAGCAGTTCTTC. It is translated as CASSQAGGSASNEQFF.